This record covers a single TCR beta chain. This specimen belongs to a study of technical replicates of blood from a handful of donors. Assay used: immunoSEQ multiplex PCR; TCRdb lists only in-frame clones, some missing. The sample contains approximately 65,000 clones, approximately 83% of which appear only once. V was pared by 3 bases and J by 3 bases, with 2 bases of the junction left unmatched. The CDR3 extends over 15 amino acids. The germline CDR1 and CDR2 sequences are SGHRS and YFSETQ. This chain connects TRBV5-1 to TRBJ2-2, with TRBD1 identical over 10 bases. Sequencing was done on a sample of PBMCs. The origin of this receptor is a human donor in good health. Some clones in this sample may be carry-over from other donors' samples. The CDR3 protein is CASSSGTGDTGELFF. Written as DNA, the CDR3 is TGCGCCAGCAGCTCCGGGACAGGGGACACCGGGGAGCTGTTTTTT.